This T cell receptor beta chain originates from a study of PD-1 blockade in mismatch repair-deficient tumors. The study, taken as a whole, reports: After pembrolizumab, tumor-resident clones rose rapidly, then generally contracted before radiologic responses.

Deletions cut 7 bases from V and 3 bases from J, with 12 bases between. The CDR3 is 13 residues long. Germline V gives CDR1 MNHEY, CDR2 SVGAGI. All patients were mismatch repair deficient, assessed by either PCR or immunohistochemistry. TCRs were sequenced from three patients responding to pembrolizumab. Comment on this clone: Antigen: not known.

The table came from immunoSEQ multiplex PCR; TCRdb's copy has only in-frame clones and leaves some out. The repertoire includes approximately 110,000 clones, around three quarters of them detected once, and roughly 4.8% sits in the top ten. This specimen was peripheral blood, taken about 60 weeks after starting pembrolizumab. V is TRBV6-5 and J is TRBJ1-1, with D possibly TRBD1 on 6 matching bases. The TCR sequence derives from an adult with mismatch repair-deficient cancer. As DNA, the CDR3 is TGTGCCAGCAACAGGGAATTGGACACTGAAGCTTTCTTT. Translation gives CASNRELDTEAFF.